This TCR beta chain was recorded in a study of blood T cell repertoires in COVID-19. Across the study: Donors in the United States, Italy and Spain gave samples during acute or convalescent COVID-19. From T cells, B-cell-depleted T cells, or PBMCs came the material, which was cDNA or gDNA.

Profiled with immunoSEQ multiplex PCR; TCRdb holds only in-frame clones, not every one. Of 120,000 or so clones listed, less than 90% are singletons. CDR1 and CDR2 (germline): LNHDA, SQIVND (reference sequence). The CDR3 extends over 14 amino acids. V dropped 6 bases and J dropped 2; count of bases not matched to a gene: 5. Material for sequencing was peripheral blood. The origin of this receptor is a woman older than 75 with acute or convalescent COVID-19. This chain uses TRBV19 with TRBJ2-3; 7 positions match TRBD1. CDR3 in amino acids: CASRQGDHTDTQYF. The CDR3 DNA sequence: TGTGCCAGTAGGCAGGGGGATCACACAGATACGCAGTATTTT.